The rows below give T cell receptor beta chains drawn from one sample of a study of CD8 T cells in Susac syndrome. MiXCR was run by TCRdb on the immunoSEQ multiplex PCR reads, yielding one entry per CDR3 protein. The data contain around 81,000 distinct CDR3 sequences, nearly 95% of them singletons. The sample was CD8+ T cells from PBMCs. Receptors originate from a human donor with Susac syndrome. The CDR3 runs from the conserved cysteine through the conserved F or W. D genes are given only for firm matches. The size field is filled for only some rows; it gives once, few, many or a size class.

D	J	V	size	CDR3	DNA
TRBD1	TRBJ1-1	TRBV4-2	once	CASSQVLRQGAEAFF	TGTGCCAGCAGCCAAGTCTTGCGGCAGGGGGCTGAAGCTTTCTTT
TRBD2	TRBJ2-1	TRBV29-1	.	CSVNGLAGFNEQFF	TGCAGCGTTAACGGACTAGCGGGGTTTAATGAGCAGTTCTTC
.	TRBJ2-3	TRBV2	.	CASSEAPGSTDTQYF	TGTGCCAGCAGTGAAGCCCCGGGGAGCACAGATACGCAGTATTTT
TRBD1	TRBJ1-1	TRBV29-1	.	CSVLGQGKLWAFF	TGCAGCGTCCTGGGACAGGGGAAGTTGTGGGCTTTCTTT
.	TRBJ2-7	TRBV28	.	CASSFFHEQYF	TGTGCCAGCAGTTTTTTCCACGAGCAGTACTTC
TRBD2	TRBJ2-1	TRBV5-6	.	CASSPGLAGVSEQFF	TGTGCCAGCAGCCCGGGACTAGCGGGAGTCAGTGAGCAGTTCTTC
.	TRBJ1-1	TRBV7-8	.	CASSLAQTQGGNDTEAFF	TGTGCCAGCAGCTTAGCGCAGACCCAGGGAGGTAACGACACTGAAGCTTTCTTT
.	TRBJ2-7	TRBV4-2	.	CASSQGGEAYEQYF	TGTGCCAGCAGCCAAGGGGGCGAAGCCTACGAGCAGTACTTC
.	TRBJ2-1	TRBV29-1	.	CSVEAQDRTTYNEQFF	TGCAGCGTTGAAGCCCAAGACAGAACCACCTACAATGAGCAGTTCTTC
.	TRBJ1-4	TRBV28	.	CASSSTENEKLFF	TGTGCCAGCAGTTCGACAGAGAATGAAAAACTGTTTTTT
.	TRBJ2-1	TRBV20-1	.	CSASWVAGHEQFF	TGCAGTGCTAGTTGGGTAGCAGGGCATGAGCAGTTCTTC
TRBD2	TRBJ2-1	TRBV28	once	CASSLPDLAGGPDNEQFF	TGTGCCAGCAGTTTACCCGACCTTGCGGGAGGGCCCGACAATGAGCAGTTCTTC
TRBD1	TRBJ2-5	TRBV6-1	.	CASSPRTGIGYETQYF	TGTGCCAGCAGTCCCCGGACAGGGATTGGGTACGAGACCCAGTACTTC
.	TRBJ2-7	TRBV3-1	.	CASSPARTSYEQYF	TGTGCCAGCAGCCCCGCCCGCACTAGTTACGAGCAGTACTTC
.	TRBJ2-7	TRBV20-1	.	CSAREYSYEQYF	TGCAGTGCTCGGGAGTATTCCTACGAGCAGTACTTC
.	TRBJ2-6	TRBV19	.	CASASGANVLTF	TGTGCCAGCGCCTCTGGGGCCAACGTCCTGACTTTC
.	TRBJ2-1	TRBV25-1	.	CVGSGTGGSLFF	.
.	TRBJ2-1	TRBV11-1	once	CASSLALGGHEQFF	TGTGCCAGCAGCTTAGCGCTCGGGGGACATGAGCAGTTCTTC
.	TRBJ2-7	TRBV27	few	CASSSDSYEQYF	TGTGCCAGCAGTTCTGACAGCTACGAGCAGTACTTC
.	TRBJ2-3	TRBV27	once	CASSLSLEGRTDTQYF	TGTGCCAGCAGTTTATCCCTGGAGGGGCGTACAGATACGCAGTATTTT
TRBD1	TRBJ2-7	TRBV12-3/TRBV12-4	few	CASSFQGAYEQYF	TGTGCCAGCAGTTTTCAGGGGGCCTACGAGCAGTACTTC
.	TRBJ2-7	TRBV7-9	.	CASSPKREVYEQYF	TGTGCCAGCAGCCCAAAAAGGGAGGTGTACGAGCAGTACTTC
TRBD1	TRBJ1-1	TRBV4-3	.	CASSQDRPGQGLRTEAFF	TGCGCCAGCAGCCAAGATCGTCCGGGACAGGGTCTTAGAACTGAAGCTTTCTTT
.	TRBJ2-1	TRBV7-9	.	CASSLEWTAYNEQFF	TGTGCCAGCAGCTTAGAGTGGACGGCCTACAATGAGCAGTTCTTC
.	TRBJ1-2	TRBV7-9	.	CASSLVENGYTF	TGTGCCAGCAGCTTAGTAGAAAATGGCTACACCTTC
.	TRBJ2-7	TRBV12-3/TRBV12-4	.	CASSPGMSSYEQYF	TGTGCCAGCAGCCCTGGGATGAGCTCCTACGAGCAGTACTTC
.	TRBJ2-3	TRBV19	once	CASSPGPSWTDTQYF	TGTGCCAGTAGTCCGGGCCCCAGCTGGACAGATACGCAGTATTTT
.	TRBJ1-2	TRBV19	.	CASSFSTLGALRGYTF	TGTGCCAGTAGTTTCTCGACCCTCGGGGCGCTCCGAGGCTACACCTTC
.	TRBJ2-2	TRBV15	.	CATSRDLLLHTGELFF	TGTGCCACCAGCAGAGATTTGCTGCTTCATACCGGGGAGCTGTTTTTT
.	TRBJ1-1	TRBV29-1	.	CSVHVQNTEAFF	TGCAGCGTTCACGTGCAGAACACTGAAGCTTTCTTT
TRBD2	TRBJ2-7	TRBV27	.	CASSLSGTSGFYEQYF	TGTGCCAGCAGTTTATCTGGGACTAGCGGTTTCTACGAGCAGTACTTC
.	TRBJ2-7	TRBV28	.	CASRLIQGSTYEQYF	TGTGCCAGCAGACTCATTCAGGGGTCCACCTACGAGCAGTACTTC
.	TRBJ1-2	TRBV11-1	.	CASSLRGNNGYTF	TGTGCCAGCAGCTTGAGGGGTAACAATGGCTACACCTTC
.	TRBJ1-2	TRBV3-1	.	CASSQDTPSGGGYTF	TGTGCCAGCAGCCAAGATACGCCTTCGGGGGGCGGCTACACCTTC
.	TRBJ2-5	TRBV12-3/TRBV12-4	.	CASSLPQGETQYF	TGTGCCAGCTCCTTACCCCAGGGAGAGACCCAGTACTTC
.	TRBJ1-2	TRBV5-4	.	CASSLRGAGNYGYTF	TGTGCCAGCAGCTTGAGAGGGGCCGGGAACTATGGCTACACCTTC
.	TRBJ2-6	TRBV29-1	once	CSVTGHSSGANVLTF	TGCAGCGTAACGGGACATTCCTCTGGGGCCAACGTCCTGACTTTC
TRBD1	TRBJ2-3	TRBV6-1	.	CASRPYRGLASTDTQYF	TGTGCCAGCAGGCCTTACAGGGGGCTGGCTAGCACAGATACGCAGTATTTT
TRBD1	TRBJ1-3	TRBV7-9	.	CASSTGTAAGNTIYF	TGTGCCAGCAGCACTGGGACAGCCGCTGGAAACACCATATATTTT
.	TRBJ1-5	TRBV15	once	CATSRDQVEGYSNQPQHF	TGTGCCACCAGCAGAGATCAAGTGGAAGGCTATAGCAATCAGCCCCAGCATTTT
.	TRBJ2-1	TRBV4-3	.	CASSQDYNEQFF	TGCGCCAGCAGCCAAGATTACAATGAGCAGTTCTTC
.	TRBJ1-4	TRBV5-4	.	CASSSEGYEKLFF	TGTGCCAGCAGCTCAGAGGGGTATGAAAAACTGTTTTTT
TRBD1	TRBJ2-7	TRBV25-1	.	CASSDYRGPYEQYF	TGTGCCAGCAGTGACTACAGGGGACCCTACGAGCAGTACTTC
.	TRBJ2-2	TRBV29-1	.	CSVDRENTGELFF	TGCAGCGTGGACCGGGAGAACACCGGGGAGCTGTTTTTT
.	TRBJ2-5	TRBV5-1	.	CASSLHSQETQYF	TGCGCCAGCAGCCTCCACAGCCAAGAGACCCAGTACTTC
TRBD1	TRBJ2-1	TRBV5-6	.	CASSEDTGGSYNEQFF	TGTGCCAGCAGCGAAGACACAGGGGGCTCCTACAATGAGCAGTTCTTC
.	TRBJ2-5	TRBV20-1	.	CSAPSTEGLLLETQYF	TGCAGTGCCCCCTCTACCGAGGGCCTCCTTTTGGAGACCCAGTACTTC
TRBD1	TRBJ2-7	TRBV20-1	.	CSAAGTGGPYEQYF	TGCAGTGCCGCCGGGACAGGGGGCCCCTACGAGCAGTACTTC